Included here is one T cell receptor (beta chain) sequence, with context. This sample is part of a study of shared T cell receptors in the human thymus. Germline values: CDR1 MNHEY, CDR2 SVGAGI. The CDR3 covers 14 residues. With 7 bases removed from V and 0 bases from J, the gap between germline ends came to 13 bases. Profiling relied on immunoSEQ multiplex PCR, and the TCRdb table lists in-frame clones only, not all of them. The sample holds hundreds of thousands of clones, around 87% seen once. These records were also assigned to another study, of human thymus T cells. That study adds: The donors were infants in Finland with congenital heart defects, otherwise immunologically healthy. Thymic material originated from resections removed in the course of corrective heart surgery. Thymic and blood repertoires showed apparently biased V and J gene usage. Reports from related research described highly overlapping thymic repertoires among unrelated individuals.

The clonotype comes from a boy less than two years old with a congenital heart defect. The chain couples TRBV6-5 to TRBJ2-7; the D gene is possibly TRBD1 (6 bases). The sequenced sample was thymocytes. The CDR3 DNA sequence: TGTGCCAGCAATCGAACCAGGGGCTCCTACGAGCAGTACTTC. Its protein is CASNRTRGSYEQYF.